These 28 T cell receptor beta chains share one sample of origin, sequenced in a study of cytomegalovirus exposure and HLA in healthy donors. Vbeta (60) and Jbeta (13) primers were used in the PCR. The data were produced by immunoSEQ multiplex PCR, yet TCRdb's version contains in-frame clones alone and is incomplete. The sample contains about 160,000 clones, more than 75% of which appear only once. The source material was PBMCs. The source is a man between 18 and 35 years old in good health and CMV-seropositive.

This chain links TRBV7-3 with TRBJ2-6; the match to TRBD1 covers 10 bases. The trim removed 5 bases at V and 3 bases at J, leaving 7 bases unmatched. Germline loops: CDR1 SGHTA, CDR2 FQGTGA. This CDR3 comprises 17 residues. CDR3 sequence: CASSPGTGVGGANVLTF. DNA for the CDR3: TGTGCCAGCAGCCCCGGGACAGGGGTGGGTGGGGCCAACGTCCTGACTTTC.

The chain is built from TRBV6-4 and TRBJ2-2; the match to TRBD1 covers 10 bases. Trimming at V came to 0 bases and at J to 5 bases, leaving 3 bases not matched to a gene. Germline V gene lookup returns CDR1 MRHNA and CDR2 SNTAGT. This CDR3 is 16 amino acids long. This CDR3 is CASSDSVGQGTGELFF. In DNA, the CDR3 is TGTGCCAGCAGTGACTCTGTGGGACAGGGGACCGGGGAGCTGTTTTTT.

This sequence joins TRBV11-3 and TRBJ1-1; 7 bases align to TRBD1. Germline CDR1 reads SGHNT; CDR2 reads YENEEA. The CDR3 covers 15 residues. Trimming cost V 3 bases and J 4 bases; bases outside gene matches: 8. For the CDR3, the DNA is TGTGCCAGCAGCTTCGCGTACAGGGGAACCACTGAAGCTTTCTTT. Translating gives CASSFAYRGTTEAFF.

The chain combines TRBV9 with TRBJ1-2; D possibly corresponds to TRBD1 (5 bases). The CDR3 runs 14 residues. Trimming pared 3 bases from V and 2 bases from J, leaving 11 bases between. Germline assignment: CDR1 SGDLS and CDR2 YYNGEE. This chain's CDR3 is CASSGHRLNYGYTF. In DNA form, the CDR3 reads TGTGCCAGCAGCGGTCACAGGCTGAACTATGGCTACACCTTC.

The gene calls are TRBV4-3 and TRBJ1-2; maybe TRBD1 (5 bases). The V gene's germline CDR1 is LGHNA and CDR2 YSLEER. The CDR3 is made up of 13 amino acids. V lost 0 bases and J lost 14, with 16 bases in between. This chain's CDR3 is CASSQDPQGWRTF. The CDR3 bases are TGCGCCAGCAGCCAAGACCCCCAGGGTTGGAGAACCTTC.

The CDR3 loop is CASSMLGTGTDYTF. CDR3 coding DNA: TGTGCCAGTAGTATGTTGGGGACAGGAACGGACTACACCTTC. The J gene is TRBJ1-2, the V gene TRBV19, with 8 positions matching TRBD1. The CDR3 contains 14 residues. Per germline, CDR1 LNHDA and CDR2 SQIVND (reference sequence). V shed 3 bases, J shed 10 bases, and the junction held 10 bases outside the gene matches.

The table lists this clone with a few counts. V is TRBV6-5 and J is TRBJ2-4, with TRBD1 as a possible D gene (5 bases). The CDR3 sequence is 14 residues long. V was shortened by 7 bases and J by 3 bases, with 13 bases between the two germline ends. Germline CDR1 is MNHEY and CDR2 is SVGAGI. The CDR3 region has the DNA TGTGCCAGCATCAGTGGGGCTGGCAAAAACATTCAGTACTTC. Its protein is CASISGAGKNIQYF.

The chain has TRBV14 and TRBJ1-1; D remains ambiguous. From germline, CDR1 is SGHDN and CDR2 FVKESK. V was clipped by 4 bases and J by 3 bases, with 12 bases between them. CDR3 length equals 14 residues. CDR3 sequence: CASSLSPGDTEAFF. DNA of the CDR3: TGTGCCAGCAGCCTCAGCCCCGGGGACACTGAAGCTTTCTTT.

The chain joins TRBV11-2 to TRBJ2-5, with 9 bases aligning to TRBD1. This CDR3 is built from 14 residues. Germline assignment: CDR1 SGHAT and CDR2 FQNNGV. The junction had 6 bases not matched to a gene; V was cut back by 5 bases and J by 5 bases. DNA of the CDR3: TGTGCCAGCAGCCCACAGGGGGCTGGGGAGACCCAGTACTTC. As protein: CASSPQGAGETQYF.

The chain has TRBV2 and TRBJ2-5; 11 nucleotides match TRBD1. The J segment lost 5 bases and the V segment lost 8 bases, leaving 4 bases of the junction unmatched. The CDR3 covers 13 residues. Germline V gene data show CDR1 as SNHLY and CDR2 as FYNNEI. CDR3 amino acids: CASQGQGGETQYF. The CDR3 coding sequence is TGTGCCAGCCAGGGACAGGGGGGGGAGACCCAGTACTTC. Full variable domain (remainder filled in from reference TRBV2 and TRBJ2-5): EPEVTQTPSHQVTQMGQEVILRCVPISNHLYFYWYRQILGQKVEFLVSFYNNEISEKSEIFDDQFSVERPDGSNFTLKIRSTKLEDSAMYFCASQGQGGETQYFGPGTRLLVL.

The J gene is TRBJ2-2, the V gene TRBV18; 9 bases align to TRBD1. The germline V gene encodes CDR1 KGHSH and CDR2 LQKENI. Trimming cost V 4 bases and J 2 bases; bases outside gene matches: 2. This CDR3 contains 15 residues. The CDR3 DNA follows: TGTGCCAGCTCACTGGGACAGGGTAACACCGGGGAGCTGTTTTTT. It specifies CASSLGQGNTGELFF.

This chain connects TRBV29-1 to TRBJ1-1; 10 bases align to TRBD1. With 6 bases clipped from V and 5 bases from J, the junction kept 6 bases outside the gene matches. Germline V gene lookup returns CDR1 SQVTM and CDR2 ANQGSEA. CDR3 length equals 13 residues. CDR3 nucleotides: TGCAGCGTCCCCGGGACAGGGGAAACTGAAGCTTTCTTT. Protein sequence: CSVPGTGETEAFF.

This rearrangement joins TRBV5-1 to TRBJ1-3, with no clear D. The CDR3 contains 15 residues. Deletions cut 5 bases from V and 4 bases from J, with 16 bases between. Germline V gives CDR1 SGHRS, CDR2 YFSETQ. The CDR3 DNA is TGCGCCAGCAGGGCAGTGCCGGGGTCCGGAAACACCATATATTTT. It codes for CASRAVPGSGNTIYF.

The chain employs TRBV14 and TRBJ1-2, with 10 bases lining up with TRBD1. Losses at the gene ends were 1 base for V and 8 bases for J; bases not matched to a gene: 7. The CDR3 is 15 amino acids. Germline V lookup: CDR1 SGHDN, CDR2 FVKESK. The CDR3 region is CASSQVATGGGGYTF. The CDR3 coding sequence is TGTGCCAGCAGCCAAGTTGCGACAGGGGGCGGCGGCTACACCTTC.

CDR3 bases: TGCGCCAGCAGCCGGGGCGTGCCGAACACCGGGGAGCTGTTTTTT. Residues: CASSRGVPNTGELFF. This sequence joins TRBV4-3 and TRBJ2-2, with a possible D match to TRBD1 (5 bases). This CDR3 contains 15 residues. In germline, CDR1 is LGHNA, CDR2 YSLEER. V was pared by 4 bases and J by 0 bases, with 9 bases between.

V is TRBV7-2 and J is TRBJ2-3; D possibly corresponds to TRBD1 (6 bases). CDR1 is SGHTA and CDR2 is FQGNSA in the germline V gene. The germline V and J ends were trimmed by 5 bases and 3 bases, with 9 bases remaining between them. This CDR3 is built from 13 residues. The chain's CDR3 is CASSPQGTDTQYF. CDR3 nucleotide sequence: TGTGCCAGCAGCCCACAGGGAACAGATACGCAGTATTTT.

The chain uses TRBV7-6 and TRBJ2-3, with D maybe TRBD1 (6 bases). CDR1 and CDR2 from the germline V gene are SGHVS and FNYEAQ. The CDR3 is made up of 14 amino acids. The V and J ends lost 5 bases and 6 bases respectively, with 15 bases between them. This CDR3 is CASSDLGAGDTQYF. CDR3 DNA: TGTGCCAGCAGCGACCTGGGGGCAGGGGATACGCAGTATTTT.

A word on this clone: Sequence at one end of the junction differs from germline and may be a read error. This chain uses TRBV30 with TRBJ1-6; 8 nucleotides match TRBD1. This CDR3 spans 13 amino acids. Looked up from germline, CDR1 is GTSNPN and CDR2 is SVGIG (reference sequence). The CDR3 here is CAWKGQGTSPLHF. CDR3 nucleotides: TGTGCATGGAAAGGACAGGGCACTTCACCCCTCCACTTT.

With respect to this clone: The junction departs from germline at one end; a sequencing error may be responsible. The chain employs TRBV2 and TRBJ2-6; a weak D match, TRBD1 (5 bases). The CDR3 consists of 13 residues. Germline V gene sequence: CDR1 SNHLY, CDR2 FYNNEI. CDR3 DNA: TGTGCCAGCACCTACTCTGGGGCCAACGGCCTGACTTTC. Translation: CASTYSGANGLTF.

V usage is TRBV19 and J usage is TRBJ2-7; TRBD1 might be the D (6 bases). The CDR3 extends over 14 amino acids. V lost 2 bases to trimming and J lost 2 bases, with 10 bases between them. Germline-derived CDR1 and CDR2 are LNHDA and SQIVND (reference sequence). CDR3 nucleotides: TGTGCCAGTAGTATACAGGGGCGACCCTACGAGCAGTACTTC. Translation gives CASSIQGRPYEQYF. The whole variable domain, remainder taken from reference TRBV19 and TRBJ2-7, is DGGITQSPKYLFRKEGQNVTLSCEQNLNHDAMYWYRQDPGQGLRLIYYSQIVNDFQKGDIAEGYSVSREKKESFPLTVTSAQKNPTAFYLCASSIQGRPYEQYFGPGTRLTVT.

The chain employs TRBV6-1 and TRBJ1-6; 8 nucleotides match TRBD1. This CDR3 region has 15 residues. CDR1 is MNHNS, CDR2 SASEGT, per germline. V lost 2 bases to trimming and J lost 8 bases; unmatched junction nucleotides: 5. The CDR3 loop reads CASSEQGAKDSPLHF. The CDR3 coding sequence is TGTGCCAGCAGTGAACAGGGGGCTAAAGATTCACCCCTCCACTTT.

This chain uses TRBV10-3 with TRBJ1-1, with D unresolved. Germline V lookup: CDR1 ENHRY, CDR2 SYGVKD. The V end was cut by 2 bases, the J end by 6 bases, with 13 bases between. The length of the CDR3 is 14 residues. This CDR3 is CAISEDDPRAEAFF. As DNA, the CDR3 is TGTGCCATCAGTGAGGACGACCCCCGGGCTGAAGCTTTCTTT.

V gene TRBV6-5 combines with J gene TRBJ1-1; tentatively, D is TRBD1 (6 bases). CDR1 MNHEY and CDR2 SVGAGI come from the germline V gene. The CDR3 is 14 residues long. V shed 7 bases and J shed 0 bases, with 12 bases lying between them. This CDR3 reads CASTPGAVNTEAFF. The CDR3 nucleotides read TGTGCCAGCACCCCAGGGGCGGTGAACACTGAAGCTTTCTTT.

The V gene is TRBV6-6, the J gene TRBJ2-5; 7 positions match TRBD1. The V gene's germline CDR1 is MNHNY and CDR2 SVGAGI (reference sequence). The V and J ends lost 6 bases and 4 bases, in that order; junction bases with no gene match: 5. The CDR3 length is 13 residues. The CDR3 DNA is TGTGCCAGCAGACAGGGACAGAGAGAGACCCAGTACTTC. Translated, it gives CASRQGQRETQYF.

The chain recombines TRBV9 with TRBJ2-3; tentatively, D is TRBD2 (6 bases). Trimming took off 5 bases at V and 6 bases at J, with 13 bases between the two ends. This CDR3 has 13 residues. Germline values: CDR1 SGDLS, CDR2 YYNGEE. CDR3 amino acids: CASSPGLEDTQYF. CDR3 DNA: TGTGCCAGCAGTCCGGGACTGGAGGATACGCAGTATTTT.

J is TRBJ1-1 and V is TRBV7-2; D remains unclear. CDR3 size: 12 residues. The germline CDR1 and CDR2 sequences are SGHTA and FQGNSA. V lost 1 base to trimming and J lost 11 bases, with 11 bases between them. The CDR3 loop reads CASSLDGILAFF. The CDR3 DNA sequence: TGTGCCAGCAGCTTAGACGGGATCCTGGCTTTCTTT.

The gene calls are TRBV4-3 and TRBJ1-1; no clear D gene. The CDR3 runs to 15 residues. Trimming took 1 base from V and 2 from J, leaving 11 bases between them. In germline, CDR1 is LGHNA, CDR2 YSLEER. The CDR3 DNA sequence: TGCGCCAGCAGCCAAGGCGGGTCAACTAACACTGAAGCTTTCTTT. It codes for CASSQGGSTNTEAFF.

In nucleotides, the CDR3 is TGCGCCAGCAGCTTGACCGGAGGGGGACAGGGAAATACGCAGTATTTT. Its protein is CASSLTGGGQGNTQYF. The chain links TRBV5-1 to TRBJ2-3; 9 nucleotides align to TRBD1. This CDR3 contains 16 residues. The V gene end was trimmed by 1 base and the J gene end by 7 bases; junction bases not matched to a gene: 10. Germline CDR1 SGHRS, CDR2 YFSETQ.